This T cell receptor (beta chain) was captured by sequencing in a study of cytomegalovirus exposure and HLA in healthy donors. Findings and limits, study-wide: As was reported, the HLA-A and HLA-B alleles of most subjects were accurately predicted from TCR beta sequences. Earlier analysis yielded a pattern in which most TCR beta V segments were productive about 87% or about 30% of the time. An ancestry cluster, one associated with Asian ancestry, reportedly showed fewer N-insertions than the roughly 610-donor mean in a later analysis.

A remark on this clone: Its antigen is unknown.

In the PCR, 60 Vbeta and 13 Jbeta primers were used. Method: immunoSEQ multiplex PCR; TCRdb's copy keeps in-frame clones and lacks some. The sample has about 130,000 clones, 74% seen once. The sample was PBMCs. This TCR came from a man between 18 and 35 years old in good health and CMV-seropositive.

CDR3 DNA: TGTGCCACCAGCAGTCCCGGGGGATACAATGAGCAGTTCTTC. Protein sequence: CATSSPGGYNEQFF. The rearrangement links TRBV15 to TRBJ2-1; a possible D gene is TRBD2 (6 bases). The germline V and J ends were trimmed by 3 bases and 4 bases, with 10 bases remaining between them. The CDR3 has 14 amino acids. Germline CDR1 reads LNHNV; CDR2 reads YYDKDF (reference sequence).